One sample yielded the 4 T cell receptor beta chains listed below, sequenced in a study of OX40 agonist ivuxolimab in advanced cancers. Libraries were constructed by the immunoSEQ multiplex PCR assay. Here the immuneACCESS table is served through TCRdb, limited to in-frame sequences with V and J called. Missing clones are a known gap in these copies; in checked studies unresolved V genes cover under half, and the rest lacks a known reason. Here the sample has more than 75,000 clones; roughly 80% occur a single time. The top ten clonotypes cover roughly 5.2% of the sample. Here the sequenced sample was CD4+ or CD8+ T cells sorted from blood, taken in a trial of the OX40 agonist ivuxolimab. Receptors were obtained from an adult with an advanced solid tumor such as melanoma, head and neck, liver or kidney cancer.

J is TRBJ2-5 and V is TRBV11-2, with 7 bases matching TRBD2. Germline V gene data show CDR1 as SGHAT and CDR2 as FQNNGV. V lost 5 bases and J lost 5; bases outside the gene matches: 8. The CDR3 sequence is 14 residues long. DNA of the CDR3: TGTGCCAGCAGCGGCAGGAGGGAGGGGGAGACCCAGTACTTC. Translation gives CASSGRREGETQYF. Based on the CDR3 plus reference TRBV11-2 and TRBJ2-5, the full variable domain is EAGVAQSPRYKIIEKRQSVAFWCNPISGHATLYWYQQILGQGPKLLIQFQNNGVVDDSQLPKDRFSAERLKGVDSTLKIQPAKLEDSAVYLCASSGRREGETQYFGPGTRLLVL.

This clone was recorded once. CDR3 region: CASSQVVLTGELFF. The DNA for the CDR3 is TGCGCCAGCAGCCAAGTGGTTCTTACCGGGGAGCTGTTTTTT. This sequence joins TRBV4-3 and TRBJ2-2; D is unclear. Germline values: CDR1 LGHNA, CDR2 YSLEER. The CDR3 is 14 residues long. Deletions cut 1 base from V and 5 bases from J, with 8 bases between.

The chain couples TRBV2 to TRBJ1-4; no firm D call. Per germline, CDR1 SNHLY and CDR2 FYNNEI. V shed 3 bases and J shed 8 bases, with 16 bases lying between them. The CDR3 is 15 residues long. Here the CDR3 DNA reads TGTGCCAGCAGTGAGGGGAGGCAACCGGGGGAAAAACTGTTTTTT. The encoded protein is CASSEGRQPGEKLFF.

The V call is TRBV7-2, the J call TRBJ1-1; D is possibly TRBD1 (5 bases). The CDR3 is 12 amino acids. With 5 bases removed from V and 8 bases from J, the gap between germline ends came to 12 bases. Germline-derived CDR1 and CDR2 are SGHTA and FQGNSA. The DNA for the CDR3 is TGTGCCAGCAGCCAAAGGAGGGGAGAAGCTTTCTTT. Its protein is CASSQRRGEAFF. The variable domain in full, with the rest retrieved from reference TRBV7-2 and TRBJ1-1, is GAGVSQSPSNKVTEKGKDVELRCDPISGHTALYWYRQSLGQGLEFLIYFQGNSAPDKSGLPSDRFSAERTGGSVSTLTIQRTQQEDSAVYLCASSQRRGEAFFGQGTRLTVV.